Listed below are T cell receptor beta chains from one sample, sequenced in a study of CD4 and CD8 cells across lung adenocarcinoma regions. Using its own MiXCR run on the PCR reads, TCRdb lists one record per CDR3 protein. Found here are tens of thousands of distinct CDR3 sequences, 54% of them singletons; the top ten hold roughly a quarter. The sample comprised CD8+ T cells from the center of a lung tumor. The source is a female donor with lung adenocarcinoma. The CD4 and CD8 labels of this study may be unreliable. Both conserved end residues are part of each CDR3. Each record gives: J gene, D gene, clone size, V gene, CDR3 DNA, CDR3 protein. D genes are given only for firm matches. The listing skips clone size in some rows; elsewhere it reads once, few, many or a size class.

j_call: TRBJ2-5; d_call: NA; clone_size: many; v_call: TRBV7-7; cdr3_nt: TGTGCTAGCAGCCCGGACCAAGAGACCCAGTACTTC; cdr3_aa: CASSPDQETQYF
j_call: TRBJ1-1; d_call: NA; clone_size: NA; v_call: TRBV12-3/TRBV12-4; cdr3_nt: TGTGCCAGCAGGCGGGCATCACAGGGAAACACTGAAGCTTTCTTT; cdr3_aa: CASRRASQGNTEAFF
j_call: TRBJ2-3; d_call: NA; clone_size: NA; v_call: TRBV27; cdr3_nt: TGTGCGGGCAGTTCGGGAAGTGGCACAGATACGCAGTACTTT; cdr3_aa: CAGSSGSGTDTQYF
j_call: TRBJ2-1; d_call: NA; clone_size: NA; v_call: TRBV6-5; cdr3_nt: TGTGCCAGCAGTTCGGATAGTGCAGGGCCGTTCTTC; cdr3_aa: CASSSDSAGPFF
j_call: TRBJ2-5; d_call: NA; clone_size: NA; v_call: TRBV10-1; cdr3_nt: TGCGCGGGGAAGGGGGGCCGAGACCAAGAGACCCAGTACTTC; cdr3_aa: CAGKGGRDQETQYF
j_call: TRBJ1-2; d_call: NA; clone_size: NA; v_call: TRBV6-5; cdr3_nt: TGTGCCAGCAATTTGGGTTTCGGCAAATCTTTCTATGGCTACACCTTC; cdr3_aa: CASNLGFGKSFYGYTF
j_call: TRBJ2-4; d_call: TRBD1; clone_size: NA; v_call: TRBV7-2; cdr3_nt: TGTGCCAGCAGCTTAGCGGGACAGAACATTCAGTACTTC; cdr3_aa: CASSLAGQNIQYF
j_call: TRBJ2-5; d_call: NA; clone_size: NA; v_call: TRBV6-1; cdr3_nt: TGTGCCAGTGGGGCCCACCGGGGCCGTGCCCAAGAGACCCAGTACTTC; cdr3_aa: CASGAHRGRAQETQYF
j_call: TRBJ2-6; d_call: TRBD1; clone_size: NA; v_call: TRBV5-1; cdr3_nt: TGCGCCACCGCAGAGGGACAGGGGGCGCAGGGCAACGTCCTGACTTTC; cdr3_aa: CATAEGQGAQGNVLTF
j_call: TRBJ2-4; d_call: NA; clone_size: NA; v_call: TRBV27; cdr3_nt: TGTGCCGGGGGACGCCGGGGCCGGGGACCAGAGACGCAGTACTTC; cdr3_aa: CAGGRRGRGPETQYF
j_call: TRBJ1-2; d_call: NA; clone_size: NA; v_call: TRBV10-2; cdr3_nt: TGCGCCAGCAGTGAGCTCCGACAGGAAAACTATGGCTACACCTTC; cdr3_aa: CASSELRQENYGYTF
j_call: TRBJ2-3; d_call: TRBD2; clone_size: NA; v_call: TRBV27; cdr3_nt: TGTGCCAGCAGTTTAGTAGCGGGGGTCACAGATACGCAGTATTTT; cdr3_aa: CASSLVAGVTDTQYF
j_call: TRBJ1-1; d_call: TRBD1; clone_size: NA; v_call: TRBV10-2; cdr3_nt: TGCGCCAGCGGGGAGACAGGGGGGAGAATCGGAGGGACTGAAGCTTTCTTT; cdr3_aa: CASGETGGRIGGTEAFF
j_call: TRBJ1-2; d_call: NA; clone_size: NA; v_call: TRBV7-2; cdr3_nt: TGTGCCAGCAGCTTCGGGGGCCCTAGCTATGGCTACACCTTC; cdr3_aa: CASSFGGPSYGYTF
j_call: TRBJ2-1; d_call: NA; clone_size: NA; v_call: TRBV11-2; cdr3_nt: TGTGCCAGCAGCCTCCTTGCAGCTTCCCTCCCCCATGAGCAGTTCTTC; cdr3_aa: CASSLLAASLPHEQFF
j_call: TRBJ2-7; d_call: TRBD2; clone_size: NA; v_call: TRBV11-2; cdr3_nt: TGTGCCAGCAGCCGATCTAGCGGAACCTACGAGCAGTACTTC; cdr3_aa: CASSRSSGTYEQYF
j_call: TRBJ1-2; d_call: NA; clone_size: NA; v_call: TRBV6-1; cdr3_nt: TGTGCCAGCAGTGAATCGAGGGTCCGGGGCTACACCTTC; cdr3_aa: CASSESRVRGYTF
j_call: TRBJ2-3; d_call: TRBD2; clone_size: many; v_call: TRBV6-1; cdr3_nt: TGTGCCAGCAGACGAGGACTAGCGAGCACAGATACGCAGTATTTT; cdr3_aa: CASRRGLASTDTQYF
j_call: TRBJ2-3; d_call: NA; clone_size: few; v_call: TRBV30; cdr3_nt: TGTGCCTGGAGCGGGGCGGCAGATACGCAGTATTTT; cdr3_aa: CAWSGAADTQYF
j_call: TRBJ2-3; d_call: TRBD1; clone_size: medium-sized; v_call: TRBV7-2; cdr3_nt: TGTGCCAGCAGCTTCTGGGACAGGGGGGATACGCAGTATTTT; cdr3_aa: CASSFWDRGDTQYF
j_call: TRBJ2-1; d_call: NA; clone_size: NA; v_call: TRBV6-1; cdr3_nt: TGTGCCAGCAGTGAAGCGGGAGGGGGCTCCTACAATGAGCAGTTCTTC; cdr3_aa: CASSEAGGGSYNEQFF
j_call: TRBJ2-3; d_call: NA; clone_size: NA; v_call: TRBV10-3; cdr3_nt: TGTGCTTCAGGGGGGGCAGATACGCAGTATTTT; cdr3_aa: CASGGADTQYF
j_call: TRBJ2-7; d_call: NA; clone_size: NA; v_call: TRBV6-1; cdr3_nt: TGTGCCAGCAAACTCCTTGGACAGAGAGACTACGAGCAGTACTTC; cdr3_aa: CASKLLGQRDYEQYF
j_call: TRBJ2-2; d_call: NA; clone_size: NA; v_call: TRBV6-1; cdr3_nt: TGTGCCAGCAGTGAAGGAATCGGGGCCGGGGAGCTGTTTTTT; cdr3_aa: CASSEGIGAGELFF
j_call: TRBJ2-1; d_call: TRBD2; clone_size: many; v_call: TRBV6-1; cdr3_nt: TGTGCCAGCAACATAGAGACTAGCGGGAACGATGAGCAGTTCTTC; cdr3_aa: CASNIETSGNDEQFF
j_call: TRBJ2-1; d_call: TRBD2; clone_size: NA; v_call: TRBV6-1; cdr3_nt: TGTGCCAGCATAGTAGGGACTAGCTCCTACAATGAGCAGTTCTTC; cdr3_aa: CASIVGTSSYNEQFF
j_call: TRBJ2-3; d_call: TRBD2; clone_size: NA; v_call: TRBV6-1; cdr3_nt: TGTGCCAGCGGGGGTCGGGGGGTCACAGATACGCAGTATTTT; cdr3_aa: CASGGRGVTDTQYF
j_call: TRBJ2-2; d_call: NA; clone_size: NA; v_call: TRBV6-2/TRBV6-3; cdr3_nt: TGTGCCAGCAGTTACAGACCGAAGAACACCGGGGAGCTGTTTTTT; cdr3_aa: CASSYRPKNTGELFF
j_call: TRBJ2-1; d_call: NA; clone_size: NA; v_call: TRBV4-2; cdr3_nt: TGTGCCAGCGACCAGGGGAGCCAGAATGAGCAGTTCTTC; cdr3_aa: CASDQGSQNEQFF
j_call: TRBJ2-5; d_call: NA; clone_size: NA; v_call: TRBV11-3; cdr3_nt: TGTGCCAGCAGCGCAGTCGAGACCCAGTACTTC; cdr3_aa: CASSAVETQYF
j_call: TRBJ2-5; d_call: NA; clone_size: many; v_call: TRBV27; cdr3_nt: TGTGCCAGCAGTTTAAAGTACCAAGAGACCCAGTACTTC; cdr3_aa: CASSLKYQETQYF
j_call: TRBJ2-7; d_call: NA; clone_size: NA; v_call: TRBV6-1; cdr3_nt: TGTGCTAGCAGTGATTACCGCGGGATTACCACCTACAATGAGCAGTACTTC; cdr3_aa: CASSDYRGITTYNEQYF
j_call: TRBJ2-3; d_call: NA; clone_size: NA; v_call: TRBV6-1; cdr3_nt: TGTCGCGGCGCGGGGCGAGGAGCCAAAGACACTCAGTATTTC; cdr3_aa: CRGAGRGAKDTQYF
j_call: TRBJ2-1; d_call: TRBD2; clone_size: NA; v_call: TRBV6-5; cdr3_nt: TGTGCCAGCAGTTACTCAGCGGGAGCGAACAATGAGCAGTTCTTC; cdr3_aa: CASSYSAGANNEQFF
j_call: TRBJ2-5; d_call: NA; clone_size: medium-sized; v_call: TRBV6-1; cdr3_nt: TGTGCCAGCAGTGAAAACGAACTTAGGCAGGGCGGAGAGACCCAGTACTTC; cdr3_aa: CASSENELRQGGETQYF
j_call: TRBJ2-3; d_call: TRBD1; clone_size: NA; v_call: TRBV6-1; cdr3_nt: TGTGCCAGCGCCCTACGAGGACAGGGTCGTACAGATACGCAGTATTTT; cdr3_aa: CASALRGQGRTDTQYF
j_call: TRBJ1-6; d_call: NA; clone_size: NA; v_call: TRBV10-2; cdr3_nt: TGCGCCAGCAGTGAAATGCGCCAGCCCCTCCACTTT; cdr3_aa: CASSEMRQPLHF
j_call: TRBJ2-5; d_call: NA; clone_size: NA; v_call: TRBV18; cdr3_nt: TGTGCCAGCTCACCAGGCCGGGGAGGGGGACAAGAGACCCAGTACTTC; cdr3_aa: CASSPGRGGGQETQYF
j_call: TRBJ1-3; d_call: TRBD1; clone_size: NA; v_call: TRBV6-1; cdr3_nt: TGTGCCAGCAGTGCCGGACAGGGGGCAGATGGAAACACCATATATTTT; cdr3_aa: CASSAGQGADGNTIYF
j_call: TRBJ2-5; d_call: TRBD2; clone_size: NA; v_call: TRBV6-1; cdr3_nt: TGTGCCAGCAGTGAAGGGGCGGGAGAGCAAGAGACCCAGTACTTC; cdr3_aa: CASSEGAGEQETQYF
j_call: TRBJ2-3; d_call: NA; clone_size: NA; v_call: TRBV6-1; cdr3_nt: TGTGCCAGCACCCCTAGCACAGATACGCAGTATTTT; cdr3_aa: CASTPSTDTQYF
j_call: TRBJ2-5; d_call: NA; clone_size: few; v_call: TRBV7-2; cdr3_nt: TGTGCCAGCAGCTCCGGACAGAAATTACAAGAGACCCAGTACTTC; cdr3_aa: CASSSGQKLQETQYF
j_call: TRBJ2-2; d_call: TRBD2; clone_size: NA; v_call: TRBV24-1; cdr3_nt: TGTGCCACCAGTGAAACTAGCGGCAGGGGTCCCGGGGAGCTGTTTTTT; cdr3_aa: CATSETSGRGPGELFF